The clone carrying this T cell receptor beta chain is a singleton in its sample. Its antigen is undetermined. This specimen belongs to a study of Graves' ophthalmopathy and Graves' hyperthyroidism. Study-wide results and caveats: As the model predicted ophthalmopathy progression, it achieved a sensitivity of roughly 69% and a specificity of around 76%.

The CDR3 totals 14 residues. V was shortened by 4 bases and J by 2 bases, with 11 bases between the two germline ends. Hyperthyroidism showing no ophthalmopathy within 18 months of follow-up was stable. Enrollment excluded any patients with other autoimmune diseases, uncontrolled infections, pregnancy or lactation. Amplification of the TCR beta CDR3 regions used RNA transcripts (as template). HTBI primers were employed in first-round RT-PCR, then a second-round multiplex PCR followed. Each CDR3 protein gets one entry after TCRdb re-called the multiplex PCR reads with MiXCR. The table includes 400,000 to 450,000 distinct CDR3 sequences, around 20% detected once.

The chain uses TRBV12-3 or TRBV12-4 and TRBJ1-1; D not certain. The clonotype originates from a woman under 30 with stable Graves' hyperthyroidism. The specimen sequenced was peripheral blood. CDR3 region: CASSYGLANTEAFF. The DNA for the CDR3 is TGTGCCAGCAGTTACGGGTTGGCTAACACTGAAGCTTTCTTT.